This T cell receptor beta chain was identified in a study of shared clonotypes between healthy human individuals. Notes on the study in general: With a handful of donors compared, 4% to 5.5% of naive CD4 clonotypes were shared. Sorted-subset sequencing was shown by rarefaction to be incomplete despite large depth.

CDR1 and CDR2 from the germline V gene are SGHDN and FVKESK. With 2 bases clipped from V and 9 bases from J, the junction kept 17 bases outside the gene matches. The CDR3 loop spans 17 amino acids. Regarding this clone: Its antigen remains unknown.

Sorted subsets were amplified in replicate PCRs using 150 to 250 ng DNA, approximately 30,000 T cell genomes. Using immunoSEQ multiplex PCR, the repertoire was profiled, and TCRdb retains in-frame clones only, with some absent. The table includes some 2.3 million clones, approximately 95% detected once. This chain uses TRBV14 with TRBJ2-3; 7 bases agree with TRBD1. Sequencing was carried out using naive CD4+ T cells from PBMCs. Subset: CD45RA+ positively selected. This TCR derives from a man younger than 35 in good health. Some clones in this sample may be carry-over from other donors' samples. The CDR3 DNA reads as TGTGCCAGCAGCCAATTTATAGACAGGGCGGATTGGGCCACGCAGTATTTT. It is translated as CASSQFIDRADWATQYF. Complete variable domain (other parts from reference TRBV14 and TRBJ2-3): EAGVTQFPSHSVIEKGQTVTLRCDPISGHDNLYWYRRVMGKEIKFLLHFVKESKQDESGMPNNRFLAERTGGTYSTLKVQPAELEDSGVYFCASSQFIDRADWATQYFGPGTRLTVL.